The clone carrying this TCR beta chain came up many times. Its antigen is not identified. TCRdb fed the 5' RACE reads into MiXCR, producing one record per CDR3 protein. The data show over 50,000 distinct CDR3 sequences, 3% to 3.5% seen once. The data derive from a study of neurological immune-mediated disorders. On the study more broadly: Relapsing-remitting disease was seen in 31 of the 34 multiple sclerosis patients, and secondary progressive disease was seen in 3.

The CDR3 consists of 14 residues. V shed 4 bases and J shed 6 bases, with 16 bases lying between them. Germline CDR1 is SGHRS and CDR2 is YFSETQ. Study outcomes and limitations: The repertoires of 18 of 34 multiple sclerosis patients were placed by phylogenetic grouping in a single related-CDR3 cluster, which may be a signature. Falling below healthy controls, multiple sclerosis showed the least TCR clonal expansion, while HTLV-1-associated myelopathy showed the most.

The unsorted libraries had their origin in 2 million PBMCs stored at -80 C. The V gene is TRBV5-1, the J gene TRBJ1-2; unclear D gene. The receptor's source is a man in his forties with multiple sclerosis. The sequenced sample was PBMCs. The CDR3 region is CASSELQGKDGYTF. In DNA, the CDR3 is TGCGCCAGCAGCGAACTACAAGGAAAGGATGGCTACACCTTC.